A single sample is the source of the 25 T cell receptor beta chains below, sequenced in a study of blood T cells in healthy people across ages. A second PCR of roughly 6 to 12 cycles used a sample-barcoded 5' primer and a J-beta primer mix. A single record per CDR3 protein comes from TCRdb applying MiXCR to the 5' RACE reads. The sample shows roughly 800,000 distinct CDR3 sequences, roughly 50% of them seen only once. The source material was blood. These receptors came from a man younger than 40 in good health.

The rearrangement links TRBV12-3 or TRBV12-4 to TRBJ2-1; 8 positions agree with TRBD1. The CDR3 has 13 residues. The V segment lost 6 bases and the J segment 10 bases; nucleotides outside the gene matches: 8. The CDR3 bases are TGTGCCAGCAGAGGGACAGGTCCTGGAGAGCAGTTCTTC. This gives the protein CASRGTGPGEQFF.

This chain connects TRBV3-1 to TRBJ2-1; 10 bases are shared with TRBD2. CDR3 length: 15 residues. Losses at the gene ends were 5 bases for V and 6 bases for J; bases not matched to a gene: 7. Looked up from germline, CDR1 is LGHDT and CDR2 is YNNKEL (reference sequence). The DNA for the CDR3 is TGTGCCAGCAGCTCGATAGCGGGAGGAGGCAATGAGCAGTTCTTC. It codes for CASSSIAGGGNEQFF.

This clonotype was seen just once. The chain is built from TRBV5-1 and TRBJ2-1; perhaps D is TRBD1 or TRBD2 (6 bases each). Germline V lookup: CDR1 SGHRS, CDR2 YFSETQ. The CDR3 covers 16 residues. The ends were cut back, 0 bases at V and 5 bases at J, with 15 bases in the middle. CDR3 in amino acids: CASSLALGRGHNEQFF. The CDR3 region has the DNA TGCGCCAGCAGCTTGGCCCTGGGACGGGGGCACAATGAGCAGTTCTTC.

The gene calls are TRBV6-6 and TRBJ2-2; the D gene could be TRBD1 or TRBD2 (6 bases each). This CDR3 comprises 14 residues. V was trimmed by 4 bases and J by 6 bases, leaving 12 bases between them. Germline V CDR1 and CDR2: MNHNY, SVGAGI (reference sequence). CDR3: CASSSQGRPGELFF. CDR3 sequence (DNA): TGTGCCAGCAGTTCCCAGGGGAGGCCCGGGGAGCTGTTTTTT.

This chain connects TRBV12-3 or TRBV12-4 to TRBJ2-7, with 11 bases fitting TRBD2. J was trimmed by 6 bases and V by 5 bases; bases with no gene match: 9. The CDR3 totals 15 residues. DNA for the CDR3: TGTGCCAGCAGTCCGCTAGCGGGAGGAGGTTCCGAGCAGTACTTC. This gives the protein CASSPLAGGGSEQYF.

The chain joins TRBV29-1 to TRBJ1-6; tentative D call: TRBD1 (5 bases). Looked up from germline, CDR1 is SQVTM and CDR2 is ANQGSEA. V was cut by 7 bases and J by 5 bases, with 12 bases left in between. The CDR3 contains 13 residues. The CDR3 here is CSATDSHNSPLHF. CDR3 in DNA: TGCAGCGCTACAGACAGCCATAATTCACCCCTCCACTTT.

This clonotype has just a few counts. The chain couples TRBV20-1 to TRBJ1-2, with D unclear. There are 12 residues in the CDR3. V dropped 6 bases and J dropped 8 bases, with 16 bases sitting between them. Germline lookup yields CDR1 DFQATT and CDR2 SNEGSKA (reference sequence). CDR3 protein: CSAKRMGEGYTF. CDR3 in DNA: TGCAGTGCCAAGCGGATGGGCGAGGGCTACACCTTC.

This chain links TRBV27 with TRBJ2-5; D is possibly TRBD2 (5 bases). The CDR3 is 13 amino acids. From germline, CDR1 is MNHEY and CDR2 SMNVEV (reference sequence). V was clipped by 5 bases and J by 9 bases, with 16 bases between them. CDR3 in DNA: TGTGCCAGCAGTGTAAGACGTTGGGAGTCCCAGTACTTC. This encodes CASSVRRWESQYF.

The chain combines TRBV20-1 with TRBJ2-1; no clear D. Trimming removed 3 bases at V and 0 bases at J, with 9 bases between. CDR3 length: 14 amino acids. Germline V gene lookup returns CDR1 DFQATT and CDR2 SNEGSKA (reference sequence). Here the CDR3 reads CSARGRSSYNEQFF. CDR3 nucleotides: TGCAGTGCTAGGGGTCGATCCTCCTACAATGAGCAGTTCTTC.

This chain uses TRBV27 with TRBJ1-6; tentatively, D is TRBD1 (5 bases). V dropped 6 bases and J dropped 9 bases, with 15 bases sitting between them. From germline, CDR1 is MNHEY and CDR2 SMNVEV (reference sequence). The CDR3 has 14 residues. The CDR3 protein is CASRLTGGVSPLHF. The DNA of the CDR3 is TGTGCCAGCAGGCTCACAGGCGGGGTTTCACCCCTCCACTTT.

The chain links TRBV28 to TRBJ2-3; D is unclear. The CDR3 has 13 amino acids. V was shortened by 6 bases and J by 5 bases, with 12 bases between the two germline ends. Germline V CDR1 and CDR2: MDHEN, SYDVKM. The CDR3 sequence: CASRSANLDTQYF. In nucleotides, the CDR3 is TGTGCCAGCAGGTCCGCTAATCTAGATACGCAGTATTTT.

The CDR3 bases are TGCAGCGTAGATACAGGGGACGGACTTAATGAGCAGTTCTTC. Translated, it gives CSVDTGDGLNEQFF. The genes are TRBV29-1 and TRBJ2-1; 7 bases agree with TRBD1. V lost 6 bases and J lost 7; bases outside the gene matches: 12. Germline V lookup: CDR1 SQVTM, CDR2 ANQGSEA. The CDR3 covers 14 residues.

This chain links TRBV10-1 with TRBJ1-1, with TRBD1 matching over 8 bases. The J segment lost 7 bases and the V segment lost 4 bases, leaving 2 bases of the junction unmatched. Germline loops: CDR1 WNHNN, CDR2 SYGVQD (reference sequence). The CDR3 is 12 amino acids. This chain's CDR3 is CASSGTGGEAFF. As DNA, the CDR3 is TGCGCCAGCAGTGGCACAGGGGGTGAAGCTTTCTTT.

A few counts support this clonotype. This CDR3 reads CASSRGQAQPQHF. The DNA of the CDR3 is TGTGCCAGCAGCCGGGGACAGGCCCAGCCCCAGCATTTT. The chain couples TRBV6-5 to TRBJ1-5, with TRBD1 identical over 8 bases. Per germline, CDR1 MNHEY and CDR2 SVGAGI. The CDR3 loop spans 13 amino acids. Unmatched junction bases numbered 5, after V lost 6 bases and J lost 7 bases.

As for this clonotype: With a much larger clone just one base away, this may be a read error. The rearrangement uses TRBV5-8 and TRBJ2-7, with 7 bases matching TRBD2. This CDR3 is built from 13 residues. V lost 3 bases, J lost 3 bases, and 3 bases stayed unmatched. Germline V gene sequence: CDR1 SGHTS, CDR2 YDEGEE. This CDR3 is CASSSRDYYEQYF. CDR3 nucleotides: TGTGCCAGCAGCTCCCGGGACTACTACGAGCAGTACTTC.

This chain's CDR3 is CASSPRAGPNQPQHF. DNA of the CDR3: TGTGCCAGCAGTCCCAGGGCCGGACCCAATCAGCCCCAGCATTTT. This chain joins TRBV6-2 or TRBV6-3 and TRBJ1-5; perhaps TRBD1 as D (5 bases). Germline CDR1 is MNHEY and CDR2 is SVGEGT. This CDR3 has 15 amino acids. Trimming took off 5 bases at V and 3 bases at J, with 14 bases between the two ends.

This clonotype was detected a few times. V is TRBV27 and J is TRBJ2-3, with TRBD2 matching over 10 bases. The CDR3 contains 16 residues. Trimming took 5 bases from V and 6 from J; bases not matched to a gene: 11. Germline V gene sequence: CDR1 MNHEY, CDR2 SMNVEV (reference sequence). The DNA for the CDR3 is TGTGCCAGCAGTATAGCGGGGGGCCCATACAGGGATACGCAGTATTTT. This sequence encodes CASSIAGGPYRDTQYF.

The rearrangement joins TRBV20-1 to TRBJ2-7, with D perhaps TRBD2 (5 bases). Trimming took 5 bases from V and 4 from J, leaving 18 bases between them. This CDR3 comprises 14 residues. Germline CDR1 DFQATT, CDR2 SNEGSKA (reference sequence). CDR3 bases: TGCAGTGCTCCTAGCTGGACGGAGCCTTACGAGCAGTACTTC. The encoded protein is CSAPSWTEPYEQYF.

This clonotype has more than one count but fewer than ten. This rearrangement joins TRBV6-5 to TRBJ2-6; no clear D. V was trimmed by 0 bases and J by 3 bases, leaving 6 bases between them. In germline, CDR1 is MNHEY, CDR2 SVGAGI. The CDR3 is 15 amino acids. The DNA of the CDR3 is TGTGCCAGCAGTTACTCGATGGGTGGGGCCAACGTCCTGACTTTC. Translation: CASSYSMGGANVLTF.

As concerns this clonotype: Sequence at one end of the junction differs from germline and may be a read error. The gene calls are TRBV20-1 and TRBJ2-5; TRBD2 matches 11 bases. This CDR3 is 17 amino acids long. Germline loops: CDR1 DFQATT, CDR2 SNEGSKA (reference sequence). The CDR3 DNA is TGCAGTGCTAGAGATTACGCGATAGCGGGAGGGCCGGAGATCCAGTACTTC. Amino acids: CSARDYAIAGGPEIQYF.

The chain recombines TRBV27 with TRBJ2-6, with 9 positions matching TRBD1. With V trimmed by 5 bases and J by 3 bases, 8 bases remained unmatched. The germline V gene has CDR1 MNHEY and CDR2 SMNVEV (reference sequence). The CDR3 is made up of 17 amino acids. The CDR3: CASSIRTGVSGANVLTF. The CDR3, as DNA: TGTGCCAGCAGTATAAGGACAGGGGTGAGTGGGGCCAACGTCCTGACTTTC.

Here the CDR3 reads CASSGTGNTPQHF. As DNA, the CDR3 is TGTGCCAGCAGTGGTACAGGGAATACGCCCCAGCATTTT. The V gene is TRBV2, the J gene TRBJ1-5; D is possibly TRBD1 (6 bases). Germline V gene lookup returns CDR1 SNHLY and CDR2 FYNNEI. V gave up 4 bases and J gave up 9 bases, with 13 bases separating them. The CDR3 is made up of 13 amino acids. The full variable domain, with the rest looked up from reference TRBV2 and TRBJ1-5, is EPEVTQTPSHQVTQMGQEVILRCVPISNHLYFYWYRQILGQKVEFLVSFYNNEISEKSEIFDDQFSVERPDGSNFTLKIRSTKLEDSAMYFCASSGTGNTPQHFGDGTRLSIL.

The CDR3 is CASSYSPEKNYGYTF. CDR3 bases: TGTGCCAGCAGTTACTCCCCCGAAAAGAACTATGGCTACACCTTC. The V gene is TRBV6-6, the J gene TRBJ1-2, with D uncertain. From germline, CDR1 is MNHNY and CDR2 SVGAGI (reference sequence). The ends were cut back, 0 bases at V and 2 bases at J, with 10 bases in the middle. The CDR3 totals 15 residues.

The sample holds a few counts of this clonotype. V usage is TRBV12-3 or TRBV12-4 and J usage is TRBJ2-1, with D maybe TRBD2 (6 bases). The length of the CDR3 is 15 residues. The V end was cut by 1 base, the J end by 3 bases, with 10 bases between. CDR3 sequence: CASSLEGGNYNEQFF. In DNA, the CDR3 is TGTGCCAGCAGTTTAGAGGGAGGAAACTACAATGAGCAGTTCTTC.

This clonotype was counted a few times. The V and J genes are TRBV20-1 and TRBJ2-4, with D uncertain. Germline CDR1 reads DFQATT; CDR2 reads SNEGSKA (reference sequence). This CDR3 is 13 amino acids long. V was trimmed by 6 bases and J by 5 bases, leaving 14 bases between them. The CDR3: CSAAVMWENIQYF. The DNA for the CDR3 is TGCAGTGCCGCCGTCATGTGGGAAAACATTCAGTACTTC.